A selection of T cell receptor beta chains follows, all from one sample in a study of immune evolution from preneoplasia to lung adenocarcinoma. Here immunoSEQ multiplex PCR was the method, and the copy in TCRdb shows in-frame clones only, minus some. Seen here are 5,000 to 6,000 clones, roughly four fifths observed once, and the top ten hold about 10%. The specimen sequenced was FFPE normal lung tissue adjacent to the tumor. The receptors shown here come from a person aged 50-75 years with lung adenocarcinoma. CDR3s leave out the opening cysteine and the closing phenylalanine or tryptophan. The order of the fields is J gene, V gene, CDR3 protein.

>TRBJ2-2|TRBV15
ATSREMNTGELF
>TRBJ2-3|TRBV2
ASSEGGLGLPDTQY
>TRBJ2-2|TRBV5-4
ASSPRQEITGELF
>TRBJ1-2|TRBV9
ASSIGQGNGYT
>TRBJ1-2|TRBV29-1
SGGQGDYGYT
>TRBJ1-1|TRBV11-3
ASSLQTEAF
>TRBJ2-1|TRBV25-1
ASSGARKKSYNEQF
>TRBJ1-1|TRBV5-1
ASSLEVIWGTEAF
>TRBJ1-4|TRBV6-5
ASSSEGQHYEKLF
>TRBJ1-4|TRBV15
ATSIDRGPEKLF
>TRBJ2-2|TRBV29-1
SVEGAAASNTGELF
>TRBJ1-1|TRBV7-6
ASISDRHTEAF
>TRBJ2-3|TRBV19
ASSIAGSYTDTQY
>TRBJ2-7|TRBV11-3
ASSRQGWEQY
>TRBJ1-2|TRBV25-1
ASSGNMGGWGYGYT
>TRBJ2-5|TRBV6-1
ASSLTGDYNVQY
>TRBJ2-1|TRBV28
ASKGSGTDEQF
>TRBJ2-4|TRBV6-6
ASSPTPLPLR
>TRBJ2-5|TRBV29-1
SVEDRTSGITVQY
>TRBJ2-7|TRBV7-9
ASSFQSGTRVEQY
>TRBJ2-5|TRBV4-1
ASSRSPGLAGETQY
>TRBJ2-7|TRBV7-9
ASRDTLTYEQY
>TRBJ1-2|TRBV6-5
ASRKGARNEGYT
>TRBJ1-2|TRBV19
ASSIAGDTYGYT
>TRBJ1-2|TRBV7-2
ASSLAAGPNYGYT